Each of the 5 T cell receptor beta chains below was sequenced from the same sample in a study of T cell responses to AZD1222 COVID-19 vaccine. Repertoires were generated with immunoSEQ multiplex PCR, while TCRdb's copy carries only in-frame clones and drops some. Altogether about 120,000 clones are present, roughly 90% being singletons, with the ten largest covering 4% to 5.5%. The specimen was peripheral blood, collected on day 0 of AZD1222 vaccination. These receptors were collected from an adult in good health.

V gene TRBV3-1 (or the pseudogene TRBV3-2) combines with J gene TRBJ1-1; D is undetermined. Trimming took off 2 bases at V and 6 bases at J, with 7 bases between the two ends. Germline lookup yields CDR1 LGHDT and CDR2 YNNKEL (reference sequence). This CDR3 has 12 residues. The CDR3 region is CASSQKRAEAFF. The CDR3, as DNA: TGTGCCAGCAGCCAAAAACGGGCTGAAGCTTTCTTT.

The chain recombines TRBV15 with TRBJ2-3; possibly TRBD1 for D (6 bases). There are 15 residues in the CDR3. V was trimmed by 3 bases and J by 1 base, leaving 11 bases between them. Germline CDR1 LNHNV, CDR2 YYDKDF (reference sequence). The CDR3 region is CATSRGTPRTDTQYF. The CDR3 nucleotides read TGTGCCACCAGCAGGGGGACACCTCGCACAGATACGCAGTATTTT.

This chain links TRBV9 with TRBJ1-1; D is uncertain. V was shortened by 0 bases and J by 5 bases, with 14 bases between the two germline ends. The CDR3 is 15 amino acids. Germline lookup yields CDR1 SGDLS and CDR2 YYNGEE. CDR3 sequence reads: CASSVGRGRETEAFF. CDR3 in DNA: TGTGCCAGCAGCGTAGGAAGAGGAAGGGAGACTGAAGCTTTCTTT.

The J gene is TRBJ2-2, the V gene TRBV28, with D unresolved. The germline V gene encodes CDR1 MDHEN and CDR2 SYDVKM. Trimming shortened V by 6 bases and J by 6 bases, and 8 bases separated the two germline ends. The CDR3 sequence is 12 residues long. The CDR3 here is CASSWVPGELFF. The CDR3 bases are TGTGCCAGCAGCTGGGTCCCCGGGGAGCTGTTTTTT.

The chain joins TRBV30 to TRBJ2-7; the D is unclear. The CDR3 length is 12 residues. CDR1 is GTSNPN and CDR2 is SVGIG in the germline V gene (reference sequence). The V end lost 0 bases, the J end lost 6 bases, and 9 bases lay between the germline ends. CDR3 protein: CAWSVAGFEQYF. The CDR3 region has the DNA TGTGCCTGGAGTGTGGCTGGGTTCGAGCAGTACTTC.